This T cell receptor beta chain was obtained from a study of CD8 T cells in ankylosing spondylitis. This clonotype has ten or more counts. Trimming took 5 bases from V and 8 from J, leaving 21 bases between them. The CDR3 extends over 15 amino acids. Germline CDR1 is SGHVS and CDR2 is FQNEAQ. TCRdb ran MiXCR on the 5' RACE reads and lists one entry per CDR3 protein. The data show 200,000 to 300,000 distinct CDR3 sequences, approximately 9% seen once. The chain links TRBV7-8 to TRBJ1-2, with D maybe TRBD1 (6 bases). The sequence was collected from a male donor with ankylosing spondylitis or in good health (not recorded which). The sequenced sample was blood, either unsorted or a sorted T cell fraction (not recorded which). CDR3 DNA: TGTGCCAGCAGCCTGAGAACCCAGGGGTCGAGCGGCTACACCTTC. Amino acid sequence: CASSLRTQGSSGYTF.